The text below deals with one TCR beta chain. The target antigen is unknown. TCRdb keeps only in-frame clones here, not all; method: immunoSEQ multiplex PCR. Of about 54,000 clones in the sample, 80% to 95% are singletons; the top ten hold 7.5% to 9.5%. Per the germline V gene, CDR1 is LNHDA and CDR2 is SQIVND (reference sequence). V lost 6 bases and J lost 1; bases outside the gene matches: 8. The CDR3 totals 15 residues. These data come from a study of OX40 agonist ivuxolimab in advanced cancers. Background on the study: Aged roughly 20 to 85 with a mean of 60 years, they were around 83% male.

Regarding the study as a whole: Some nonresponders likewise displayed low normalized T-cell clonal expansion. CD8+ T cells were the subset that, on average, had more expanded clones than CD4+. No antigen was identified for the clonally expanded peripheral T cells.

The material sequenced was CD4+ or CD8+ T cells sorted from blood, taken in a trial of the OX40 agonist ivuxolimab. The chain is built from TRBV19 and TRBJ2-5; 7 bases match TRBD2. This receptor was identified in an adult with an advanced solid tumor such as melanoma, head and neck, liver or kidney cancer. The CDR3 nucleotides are TGTGCCAGTAGCAGATACGGGACTACCCAAGAGACCCAGTACTTC. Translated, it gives CASSRYGTTQETQYF.